Shown below are 16 T cell receptor beta chains from a single sample sequenced in a study of T cells in Graves' hyperthyroidism and ophthalmopathy. Amplification of TCR beta CDR3 regions used RNA as the template. Primed by the HTBI set, a first-round RT-PCR was run on the TCR CDR3. TCRdb fed the multiplex PCR reads into MiXCR, producing one record per CDR3 protein. The table lists around 760,000 distinct CDR3 sequences, around a third of them singletons. The sequencing input was blood. Every receptor here comes from a woman between 40 and 55 years old with Graves' hyperthyroidism.

About this clonotype: The junction shows a germline mismatch at one end, possibly a read error. The genes are TRBV12-3 or TRBV12-4 and TRBJ2-7; D is unresolved. The CDR3 length is 12 residues. In nucleotides, the CDR3 is TGTGCCAGCAGTTTAGGGGGAAACGAGCAGCACTTC. Amino acid sequence: CASSLGGNEQHF.

The chain links TRBV6-5 to TRBJ2-5; the match to TRBD1 covers 10 bases. With V trimmed by 3 bases and J by 5 bases, 6 bases remained unmatched. The CDR3 extends over 15 amino acids. Germline V gives CDR1 MNHEY, CDR2 SVGAGI. The DNA of the CDR3 is TGTGCCAGCAGTTATTGGACAGGGGGTGGGGAGACCCAGTACTTC. Translation: CASSYWTGGGETQYF.

Many counts were recorded for this clonotype. The genes are TRBV7-9 and TRBJ1-3; D not certain. Trimming took off 8 bases at V and 1 base at J, with 12 bases between the two ends. This CDR3 region has 14 residues. Germline V gene data show CDR1 as SEHNR and CDR2 as FQNEAQ (reference sequence). This chain's CDR3 is CASEDVESGNTIYF. In nucleotides, the CDR3 is TGTGCCAGCGAGGACGTTGAATCTGGAAACACCATATATTTT.

This clonotype was recorded at least ten times. The chain uses TRBV7-9 and TRBJ1-6; TRBD1 matches at 8 bases. Germline lookup yields CDR1 SEHNR and CDR2 FQNEAQ (reference sequence). The CDR3 loop spans 16 amino acids. The V gene end was trimmed by 5 bases and the J gene end by 8 bases; junction bases not matched to a gene: 11. CDR3 sequence reads: CASSPQRTGSYSPLHF. CDR3 nucleotide sequence: TGTGCCAGCAGCCCTCAACGGACAGGGTCATATTCACCCCTCCACTTT.

This clonotype was counted ten times or more. This chain joins TRBV19 and TRBJ1-5; D is uncertain. The V end was cut by 1 base, the J end by 7 bases, with 8 bases between. This CDR3 is 13 amino acids long. From germline, CDR1 is LNHDA and CDR2 SQIVND (reference sequence). CDR3 loop: CASSIVGRQPQHF. The CDR3 coding sequence is TGTGCCAGTAGTATAGTAGGCCGACAGCCCCAGCATTTT.

This clonotype was found many times. The genes are TRBV6-5 and TRBJ2-5; D might be TRBD2 (6 bases). The CDR3 covers 12 residues. Germline V gene sequence: CDR1 MNHEY, CDR2 SVGAGI. V was pared by 5 bases and J by 5 bases, with 9 bases between. This chain's CDR3 is CASSDAGETQYF. For the CDR3, the DNA is TGTGCCAGCAGTGACGCGGGGGAGACCCAGTACTTC.

The rearrangement uses TRBV10-3 and TRBJ2-6; D is undetermined. This CDR3 has 13 amino acids. Germline assignment: CDR1 ENHRY and CDR2 SYGVKD. V lost 8 bases and J lost 0, with 5 bases in between. The CDR3 coding sequence is TGTGCCATCCTATCCTCTGGGGCCAACGTCCTGACTTTC. Amino acid sequence: CAILSSGANVLTF.

This chain uses TRBV10-3 with TRBJ2-1, with D unresolved. The V end was cut by 6 bases, the J end by 4 bases, with 13 bases between. Germline CDR1 ENHRY, CDR2 SYGVKD. The CDR3 totals 14 residues. The DNA for the CDR3 is TGTGCCATCAGGGAAATTAGCTCTTACAATGAGCAGTTCTTC. Encoded protein: CAIREISSYNEQFF.

V and J are TRBV20-1 and TRBJ2-7; D gene uncertain. Germline V lookup: CDR1 DFQATT, CDR2 SNEGSKA (reference sequence). V lost 5 bases and J 5 bases, leaving 19 bases between the germline ends. The CDR3 has 14 residues. CDR3 nucleotides: TGCAGTGCTGGCTCTAATTGGGATAGCCACGAGCAGTACTTC. Its protein product is CSAGSNWDSHEQYF.

The chain uses TRBV12-3 or TRBV12-4 and TRBJ2-7; 9 bases are a match to TRBD1. The CDR3 consists of 14 residues. With V trimmed by 2 bases and J by 7 bases, 6 bases remained unmatched. In nucleotides, the CDR3 is TGTGCCAGCAGTTTAAAGGGACAGGGTGATGAGCAGTACTTC. Translating it yields CASSLKGQGDEQYF.

This chain joins TRBV6-6 and TRBJ1-5; TRBD1 matches 7 bases. Germline V gene data show CDR1 as MNHNY and CDR2 as SVGAGI (reference sequence). The V gene end was trimmed by 6 bases and the J gene end by 1 base; junction bases not matched to a gene: 6. CDR3 size: 15 residues. Written as DNA, the CDR3 is TGTGCCAGCAGGCCACAGGGGAACAGCAATCAGCCCCAGCATTTT. It is translated as CASRPQGNSNQPQHF.

With respect to this clonotype: Sequence at one end of the junction differs from germline and may be a read error. The chain is built from TRBV10-3 and TRBJ2-2, with D tentatively TRBD1 or TRBD2 (5 bases each). The CDR3 runs to 10 residues. CDR1 is ENHRY and CDR2 is SYGVKD in the germline V gene. CDR3 DNA: TGTGCCATCAGTGAGGGGGGGCTGTTTTTT. It codes for CAISEGGLFF.

This rearrangement joins TRBV19 to TRBJ2-3; 9 bases match TRBD2. V lost 6 bases, J lost 3 bases, and 7 bases stayed unmatched. Germline loops: CDR1 LNHDA, CDR2 SQIVND (reference sequence). The CDR3 spans 15 residues. CDR3: CASSNSGSRTDTQYF. The DNA for the CDR3 is TGTGCCAGTAGCAATAGCGGGAGCAGGACAGATACGCAGTATTTT.

This sequence joins TRBV7-2 and TRBJ2-7; 10 positions agree with TRBD2. Germline-derived CDR1 and CDR2 are SGHTA and FQGNSA. CDR3 length: 18 amino acids. Trimming removed 5 bases from V and 0 bases from J; junction bases left unmatched: 13. The CDR3 nucleotides are TGTGCCAGCAGCCAAGATGTGCTAGCGGGGGAGTCCTCCTACGAGCAGTACTTC. Translation: CASSQDVLAGESSYEQYF. The whole variable domain, filled in from reference TRBV7-2 and TRBJ2-7, reads GAGVSQSPSNKVTEKGKDVELRCDPISGHTALYWYRQSLGQGLEFLIYFQGNSAPDKSGLPSDRFSAERTGGSVSTLTIQRTQQEDSAVYLCASSQDVLAGESSYEQYFGPGTRLTVT.

This clonotype has only a few counts. CDR3 nucleotide sequence: TGTGCCAGCAGTTTCCCAGGCACAGATACGCAGTATTTT. It translates to CASSFPGTDTQYF. This chain joins TRBV12-3 or TRBV12-4 and TRBJ2-3; unclear D gene. Between the trimmed V and J ends, which lost 3 bases and 1 base, there was a span of 5 bases. The CDR3 is 13 amino acids.

In nucleotides, the CDR3 is TGTGCCAGCTCACCTGGATCTCAGGGCTTGGGGTCCCAGTACTTC. Protein sequence: CASSPGSQGLGSQYF. The chain combines TRBV7-8 with TRBJ2-5; a possible D gene is TRBD1 (5 bases). Trimming removed 8 bases at V and 9 bases at J, with 25 bases between. Looked up from germline, CDR1 is SGHVS and CDR2 is FQNEAQ. This CDR3 is 15 amino acids long.